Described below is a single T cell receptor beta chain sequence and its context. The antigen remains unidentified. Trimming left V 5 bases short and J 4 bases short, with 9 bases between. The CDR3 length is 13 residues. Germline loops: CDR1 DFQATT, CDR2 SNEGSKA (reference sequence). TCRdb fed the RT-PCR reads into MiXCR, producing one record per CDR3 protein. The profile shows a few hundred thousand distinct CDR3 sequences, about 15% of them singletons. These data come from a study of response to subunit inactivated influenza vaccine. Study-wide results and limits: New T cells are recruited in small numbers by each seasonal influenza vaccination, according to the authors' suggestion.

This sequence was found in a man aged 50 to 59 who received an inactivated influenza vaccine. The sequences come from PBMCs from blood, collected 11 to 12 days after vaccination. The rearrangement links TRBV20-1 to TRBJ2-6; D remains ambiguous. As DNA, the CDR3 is TGCAGTGCTGACAAGCCCGGGGCCAACGTCCTGACTTTC. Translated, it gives CSADKPGANVLTF.